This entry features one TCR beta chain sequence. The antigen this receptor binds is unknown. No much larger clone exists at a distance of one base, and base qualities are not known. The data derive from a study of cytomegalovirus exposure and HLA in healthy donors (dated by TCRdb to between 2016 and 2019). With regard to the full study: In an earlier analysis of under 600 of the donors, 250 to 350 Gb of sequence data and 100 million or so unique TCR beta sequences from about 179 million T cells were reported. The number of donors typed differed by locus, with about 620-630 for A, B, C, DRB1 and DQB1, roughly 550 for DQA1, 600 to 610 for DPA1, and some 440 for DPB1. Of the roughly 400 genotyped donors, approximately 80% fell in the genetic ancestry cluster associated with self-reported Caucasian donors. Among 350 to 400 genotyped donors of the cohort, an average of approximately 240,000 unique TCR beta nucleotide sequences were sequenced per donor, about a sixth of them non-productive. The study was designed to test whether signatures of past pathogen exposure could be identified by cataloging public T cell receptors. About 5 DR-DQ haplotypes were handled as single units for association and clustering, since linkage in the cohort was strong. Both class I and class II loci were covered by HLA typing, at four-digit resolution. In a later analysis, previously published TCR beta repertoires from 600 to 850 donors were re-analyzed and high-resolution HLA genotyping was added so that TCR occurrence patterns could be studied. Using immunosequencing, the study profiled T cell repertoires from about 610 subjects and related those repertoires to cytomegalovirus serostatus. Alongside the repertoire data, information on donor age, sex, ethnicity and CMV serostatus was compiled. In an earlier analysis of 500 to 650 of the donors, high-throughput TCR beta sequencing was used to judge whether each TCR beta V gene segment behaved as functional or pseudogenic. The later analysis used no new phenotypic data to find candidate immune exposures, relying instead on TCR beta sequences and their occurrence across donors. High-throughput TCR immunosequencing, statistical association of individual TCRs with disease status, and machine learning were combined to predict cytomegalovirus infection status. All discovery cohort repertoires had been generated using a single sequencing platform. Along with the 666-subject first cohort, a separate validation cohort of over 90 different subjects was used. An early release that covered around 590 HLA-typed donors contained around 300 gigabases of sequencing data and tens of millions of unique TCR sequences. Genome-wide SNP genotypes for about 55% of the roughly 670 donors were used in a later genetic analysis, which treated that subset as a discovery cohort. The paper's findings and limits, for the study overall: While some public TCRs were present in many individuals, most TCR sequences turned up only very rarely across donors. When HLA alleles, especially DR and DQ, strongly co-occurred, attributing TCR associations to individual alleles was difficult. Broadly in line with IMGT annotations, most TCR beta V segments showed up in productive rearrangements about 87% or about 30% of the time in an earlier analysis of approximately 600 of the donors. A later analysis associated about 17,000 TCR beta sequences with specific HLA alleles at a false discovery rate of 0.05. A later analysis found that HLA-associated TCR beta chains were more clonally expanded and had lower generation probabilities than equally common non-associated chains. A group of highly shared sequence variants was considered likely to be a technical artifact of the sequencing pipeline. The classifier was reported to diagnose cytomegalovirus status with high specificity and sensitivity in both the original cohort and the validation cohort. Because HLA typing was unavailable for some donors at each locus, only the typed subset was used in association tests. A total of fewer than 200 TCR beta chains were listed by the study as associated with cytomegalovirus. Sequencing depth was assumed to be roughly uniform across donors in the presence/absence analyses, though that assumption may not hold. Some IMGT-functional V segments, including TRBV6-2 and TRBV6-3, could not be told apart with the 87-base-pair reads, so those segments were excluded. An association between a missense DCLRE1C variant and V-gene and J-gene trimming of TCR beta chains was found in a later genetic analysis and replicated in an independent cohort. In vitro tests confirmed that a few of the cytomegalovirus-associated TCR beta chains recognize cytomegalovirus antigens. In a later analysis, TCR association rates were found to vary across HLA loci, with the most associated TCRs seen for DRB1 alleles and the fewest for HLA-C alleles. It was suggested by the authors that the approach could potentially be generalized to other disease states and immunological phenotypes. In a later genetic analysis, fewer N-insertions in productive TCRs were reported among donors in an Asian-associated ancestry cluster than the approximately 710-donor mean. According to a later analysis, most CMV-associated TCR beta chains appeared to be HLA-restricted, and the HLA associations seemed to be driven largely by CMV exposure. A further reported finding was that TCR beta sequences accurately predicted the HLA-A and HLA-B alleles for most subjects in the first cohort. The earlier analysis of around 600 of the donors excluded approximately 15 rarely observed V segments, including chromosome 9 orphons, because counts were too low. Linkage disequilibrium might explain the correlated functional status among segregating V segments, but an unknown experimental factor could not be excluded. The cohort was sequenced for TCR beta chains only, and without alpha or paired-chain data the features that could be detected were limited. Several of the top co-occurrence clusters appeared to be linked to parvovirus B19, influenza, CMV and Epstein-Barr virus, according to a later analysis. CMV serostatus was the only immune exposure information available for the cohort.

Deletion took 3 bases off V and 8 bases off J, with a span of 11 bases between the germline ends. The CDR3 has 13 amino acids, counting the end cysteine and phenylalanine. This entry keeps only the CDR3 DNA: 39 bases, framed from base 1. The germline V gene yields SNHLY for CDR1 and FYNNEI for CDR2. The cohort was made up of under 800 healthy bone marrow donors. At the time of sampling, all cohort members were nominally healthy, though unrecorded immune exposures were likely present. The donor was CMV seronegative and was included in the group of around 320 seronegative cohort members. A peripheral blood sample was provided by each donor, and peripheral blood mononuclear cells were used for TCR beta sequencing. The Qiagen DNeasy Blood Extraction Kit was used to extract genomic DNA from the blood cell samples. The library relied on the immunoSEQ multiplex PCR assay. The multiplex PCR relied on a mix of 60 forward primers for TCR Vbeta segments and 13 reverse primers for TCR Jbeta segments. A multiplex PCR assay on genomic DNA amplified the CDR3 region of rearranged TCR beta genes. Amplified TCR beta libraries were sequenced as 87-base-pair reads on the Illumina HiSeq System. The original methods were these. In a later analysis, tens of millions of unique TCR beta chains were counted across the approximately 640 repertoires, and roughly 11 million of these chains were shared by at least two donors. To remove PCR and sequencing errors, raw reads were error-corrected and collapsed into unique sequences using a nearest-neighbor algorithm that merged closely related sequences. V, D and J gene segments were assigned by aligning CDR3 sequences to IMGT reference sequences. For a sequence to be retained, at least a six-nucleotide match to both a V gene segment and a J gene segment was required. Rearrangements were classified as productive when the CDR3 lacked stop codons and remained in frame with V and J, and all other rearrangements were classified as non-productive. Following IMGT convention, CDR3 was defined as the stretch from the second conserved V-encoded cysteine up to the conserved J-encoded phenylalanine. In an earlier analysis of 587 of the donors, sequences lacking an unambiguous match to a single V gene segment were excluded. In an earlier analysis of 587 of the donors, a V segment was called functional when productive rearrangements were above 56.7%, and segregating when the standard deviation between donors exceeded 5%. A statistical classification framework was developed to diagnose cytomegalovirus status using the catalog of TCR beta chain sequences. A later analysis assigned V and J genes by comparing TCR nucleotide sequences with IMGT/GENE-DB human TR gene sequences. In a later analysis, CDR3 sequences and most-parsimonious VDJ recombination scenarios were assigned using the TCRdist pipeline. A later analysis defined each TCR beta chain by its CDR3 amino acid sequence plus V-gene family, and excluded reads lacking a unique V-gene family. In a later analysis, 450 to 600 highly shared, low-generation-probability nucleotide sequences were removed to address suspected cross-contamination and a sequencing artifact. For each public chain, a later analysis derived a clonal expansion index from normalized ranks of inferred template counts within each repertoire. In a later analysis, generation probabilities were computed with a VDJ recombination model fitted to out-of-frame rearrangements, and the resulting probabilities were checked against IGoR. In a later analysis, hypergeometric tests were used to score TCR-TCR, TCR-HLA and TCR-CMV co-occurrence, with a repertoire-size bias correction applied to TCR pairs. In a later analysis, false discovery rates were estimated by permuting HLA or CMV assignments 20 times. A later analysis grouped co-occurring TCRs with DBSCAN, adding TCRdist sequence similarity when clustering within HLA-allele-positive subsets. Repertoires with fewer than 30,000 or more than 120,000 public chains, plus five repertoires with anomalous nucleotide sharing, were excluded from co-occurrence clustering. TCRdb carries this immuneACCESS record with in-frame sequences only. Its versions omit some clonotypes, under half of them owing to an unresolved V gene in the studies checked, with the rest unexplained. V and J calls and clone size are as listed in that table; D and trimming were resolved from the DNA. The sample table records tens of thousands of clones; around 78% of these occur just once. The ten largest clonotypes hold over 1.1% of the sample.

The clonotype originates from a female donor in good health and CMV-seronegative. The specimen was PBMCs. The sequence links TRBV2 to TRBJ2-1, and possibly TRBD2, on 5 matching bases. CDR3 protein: CASSEGAEDEQFF. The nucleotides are TGTGCCAGCAGTGAGGGAGCAGAGGATGAGCAGTTCTTC. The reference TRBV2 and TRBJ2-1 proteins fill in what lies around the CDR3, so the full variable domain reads EPEVTQTPSHQVTQMGQEVILRCVPISNHLYFYWYRQILGQKVEFLVSFYNNEISEKSEIFDDQFSVERPDGSNFTLKIRSTKLEDSAMYFCASSEGAEDEQFFGPGTRLTVL.